This T cell receptor (beta chain) was sequenced during a study of regulatory T cells in long-lasting Graves disease. With 1 base removed from V and 1 base from J, the gap between germline ends came to 11 bases. In germline, CDR1 is LGHNA, CDR2 YNFKEQ. The CDR3 is 15 amino acids. The time point: persistent/refractory GD, antithyroid drugs over 5 years with positive TRAb. PBMCs provided the RNA from which the TCR library was made. Building of the TCR beta libraries involved iRepertoire HTBI primers and Arm-PCR of CDR3 regions. TCRdb fed the multiplex PCR reads into MiXCR, producing one record per CDR3 protein. The repertoire holds under 450,000 distinct CDR3 sequences, with around 23% as singletons.

The input for sequencing was peripheral blood mononuclear cells (PBMCs), taken when the disease was refractory, from a patient treated with antithyroid drugs. The chain links TRBV4-2 to TRBJ2-7; D is uncertain. This receptor was taken from a middle-aged woman with Graves disease. CDR3 bases: TGTGCCAGCAGCCAAGCTTTGGAACTTTCCTACGAGCAGTACTTC. Its translation is CASSQALELSYEQYF.